Following are 18 T cell receptor beta chains from one sample sequenced in a study of T-cell reconstitution after alpha-beta-depleted transplantation in children. The TCRbeta library was prepared with unique molecular identifiers. TCRdb passed the PCR reads through MiXCR, listing each CDR3 protein once. The top ten hold less than 2.5% of the sample, which has roughly 500,000 distinct CDR3 sequences, 30% to 35% seen once. The source was PBMCs from the stem cell graft donor, collected from the stem cell graft. The receptors shown here come from a human donor who donated a stem cell graft to a child with aplastic anemia.

The chain recombines TRBV12-3 or TRBV12-4 with TRBJ1-1; no reliable D call. The CDR3 runs 14 residues. The V and J ends lost 6 bases and 7 bases respectively, with 18 bases between them. Written as DNA, the CDR3 is TGTGCCAGCAGGCGATATCGGGATCCGATTGAAGCTTTCTTT. This sequence encodes CASRRYRDPIEAFF.

The CDR3, as DNA: TGCAGTGCTAGCCCCCTAGCCCGCGAGGTAAACATTCAGTACTTC. This sequence encodes CSASPLAREVNIQYF. The chain couples TRBV20-1 to TRBJ2-4, with a weak D call TRBD2 (5 bases). Trimming took off 3 bases at V and 6 bases at J, with 18 bases between the two ends. This CDR3 region has 15 residues. Germline assignment: CDR1 DFQATT and CDR2 SNEGSKA (reference sequence).

The rearrangement links TRBV12-3 or TRBV12-4 to TRBJ2-3, with 7 bases matching TRBD2. V lost 3 bases and J lost 5; bases outside the gene matches: 8. The length of the CDR3 is 15 residues. In nucleotides, the CDR3 is TGTGCCAGCAGTTTGCGGCTAGCGGATATAGATACGCAGTATTTT. As protein: CASSLRLADIDTQYF.

This clonotype was seen only a few times. This chain uses TRBV20-1 with TRBJ2-2; 12 nucleotides align to TRBD2. The germline V gene has CDR1 DFQATT and CDR2 SNEGSKA (reference sequence). The CDR3 has 15 amino acids. After removal of 5 bases from V and 4 bases from J, the junction contained 5 bases not matched to a gene. As DNA, the CDR3 is TGCAGTGCTCTGACTAGCGGGAGCCTCACCGGGGAGCTGTTTTTT. Translated: CSALTSGSLTGELFF.

This clonotype showed up just once. V usage is TRBV21-1 and J usage is TRBJ1-5. TRBV21-1 constitutes a pseudogene. The CDR3 totals 15 residues. The CDR3 here is CASSKVSPGNQPQHF. DNA of the CDR3: TGTGCCAGCAGCAAAGTGAGCCCAGGCAATCAGCCCCAGCATTTT.

The chain combines TRBV29-1 with TRBJ2-3; 8 bases agree with TRBD1. V lost 6 bases to trimming and J lost 5 bases; unmatched junction nucleotides: 10. There are 14 residues in the CDR3. CDR1 is SQVTM, CDR2 ANQGSEA, per germline. The CDR3 nucleotides read TGCAGCGTCGTCCCAGGGGGCGCTGGAGATACGCAGTATTTT. Its translation is CSVVPGGAGDTQYF.

The chain links TRBV6-1 to TRBJ2-2; 8 bases match TRBD2. CDR1 MNHNS and CDR2 SASEGT come from the germline V gene. This CDR3 spans 14 amino acids. After removal of 8 bases from V and 6 bases from J, the junction contained 8 bases not matched to a gene. Here the CDR3 reads CASRGREGSGELFF. The CDR3 coding sequence is TGTGCCAGCCGTGGTCGGGAGGGGTCCGGGGAGCTGTTTTTT.

This clonotype was found a few times. The rearrangement joins TRBV20-1 to TRBJ1-2; TRBD1 might be the D (6 bases). Trimming removed 4 bases at V and 8 bases at J, with 14 bases between. In germline, CDR1 is DFQATT, CDR2 SNEGSKA (reference sequence). The CDR3 totals 12 residues. CDR3: CSATGDRGGYTF. CDR3 sequence (DNA): TGCAGTGCTACAGGGGATCGTGGAGGCTACACCTTC.

This chain links TRBV11-2 with TRBJ2-1, with no clear D. Germline V lookup: CDR1 SGHAT, CDR2 FQNNGV. With 0 bases removed from V and 8 bases from J, the gap between germline ends came to 8 bases. The CDR3 consists of 13 residues. This CDR3 reads CASSLDMVDEQFF. CDR3 bases: TGTGCCAGCAGCTTAGATATGGTCGATGAGCAGTTCTTC.

The chain carries TRBV7-9 and TRBJ2-3; 14 positions agree with TRBD2. The germline V gene has CDR1 SEHNR and CDR2 FQNEAQ (reference sequence). With V trimmed by 5 bases and J by 4 bases, 2 bases remained unmatched. This CDR3 comprises 15 residues. The CDR3 protein is CASSGGLAGADTQYF. The DNA of the CDR3 is TGTGCCAGCAGCGGGGGACTAGCGGGAGCAGATACGCAGTATTTT.

The chain uses TRBV15 and TRBJ2-2; 13 bases are shared with TRBD2. Unmatched junction bases numbered 3, after V lost 0 bases and J lost 8 bases. Germline V gene data show CDR1 as LNHNV and CDR2 as YYDKDF (reference sequence). CDR3 length equals 16 residues. The CDR3 nucleotides are TGTGCCACCAGCAGAGACGGACTAGCGGGAGCGGGGGAGCTGTTTTTT. It codes for CATSRDGLAGAGELFF.

The chain has TRBV12-3 or TRBV12-4 and TRBJ2-7, with TRBD1 matching over 7 bases. The CDR3 is made up of 15 amino acids. With 6 bases clipped from V and 3 bases from J, the junction kept 11 bases outside the gene matches. The DNA of the CDR3 is TGTGCCAGCAGCTTTTCGTACGGGACAGACTACGAGCAGTACTTC. Its translation: CASSFSYGTDYEQYF.

The table lists this clonotype with a few counts. The CDR3 protein is CASSRGGLASYNEQFF. The CDR3 DNA is TGTGCCAGCAGCCGGGGGGGACTAGCGTCCTACAATGAGCAGTTCTTC. The genes are TRBV6-5 and TRBJ2-1, with 10 positions matching TRBD2. V shed 6 bases and J 1 base; nucleotides not matched to a gene: 6. Germline V gives CDR1 MNHEY, CDR2 SVGAGI. The CDR3 has 16 residues.

This chain links TRBV9 with TRBJ2-7, with TRBD1 as a possible D gene (6 bases). Trimming shortened V by 1 base and J by 4 bases, and 15 bases separated the two germline ends. This CDR3 is 15 amino acids long. CDR1 and CDR2 from the germline V gene are SGDLS and YYNGEE. CDR3: CASSVSGQSVYEQYF. The CDR3 bases are TGTGCCAGCAGCGTAAGTGGACAGTCAGTTTACGAGCAGTACTTC.

This clonotype has a handful of counts. This chain links TRBV10-1 with TRBJ2-3, with D hard to call. This CDR3 is 14 amino acids long. V was shortened by 8 bases and J by 0 bases, with 12 bases between the two germline ends. Germline V gene data show CDR1 as WNHNN and CDR2 as SYGVQD (reference sequence). DNA of the CDR3: TGCGCCAGCGGGTTCGACGGGAGCACAGATACGCAGTATTTT. Translating gives CASGFDGSTDTQYF.

The rearrangement joins TRBV5-4 to TRBJ2-1; a possible D gene is TRBD1 (6 bases). Germline V lookup: CDR1 SGHNT, CDR2 YYREEE (reference sequence). The CDR3 extends over 14 amino acids. The germline V and J ends were trimmed by 2 bases and 6 bases, with 12 bases remaining between them. The CDR3 nucleotides are TGTGCCAGCAGCTTCCCAGGGGCAGGCAATGAGCAGTTCTTC. Its translation: CASSFPGAGNEQFF. The full variable domain, completed using reference TRBV5-4 and TRBJ2-1, is ETGVTQSPTHLIKTRGQQVTLRCSSQSGHNTVSWYQQALGQGPQFIFQYYREEENGRGNFPPRFSGLQFPNYSSELNVNALELDDSALYLCASSFPGAGNEQFFGPGTRLTVL.

The chain uses TRBV11-2 and TRBJ1-1; possibly TRBD1 for D (6 bases). The V end was cut by 5 bases, the J end by 8 bases, with 21 bases between. The CDR3 is 15 residues long. CDR1 SGHAT and CDR2 FQNNGV come from the germline V gene. The chain's CDR3 is CASSRQAGGGTEAFF. The CDR3 DNA sequence: TGTGCCAGCAGCCGCCAGGCGGGAGGGGGAACCGAAGCTTTCTTT. Variable domain in full (rest from reference TRBV11-2 and TRBJ1-1): EAGVAQSPRYKIIEKRQSVAFWCNPISGHATLYWYQQILGQGPKLLIQFQNNGVVDDSQLPKDRFSAERLKGVDSTLKIQPAKLEDSAVYLCASSRQAGGGTEAFFGQGTRLTVV.

V is TRBV30 and J is TRBJ1-5, with D maybe TRBD1 (6 bases). The CDR3 has 13 residues. Germline loops: CDR1 GTSNPN, CDR2 SVGIG (reference sequence). V dropped 5 bases and J dropped 5 bases, with 13 bases sitting between them. The DNA for the CDR3 is TGTGCCTGGTCCGGCGGGGGGCATCAGCCCCAGCATTTT. As protein: CAWSGGGHQPQHF. Combining the CDR3 with reference TRBV30 and TRBJ1-5 gives the whole variable domain SQTIHQWPATLVQPVGSPLSLECTVEGTSNPNLYWYRQAAGRGLQLLFYSVGIGQISSEVPQNLSASRPQDRQFILSSKKLLLSDSGFYLCAWSGGGHQPQHFGDGTRLSIL.